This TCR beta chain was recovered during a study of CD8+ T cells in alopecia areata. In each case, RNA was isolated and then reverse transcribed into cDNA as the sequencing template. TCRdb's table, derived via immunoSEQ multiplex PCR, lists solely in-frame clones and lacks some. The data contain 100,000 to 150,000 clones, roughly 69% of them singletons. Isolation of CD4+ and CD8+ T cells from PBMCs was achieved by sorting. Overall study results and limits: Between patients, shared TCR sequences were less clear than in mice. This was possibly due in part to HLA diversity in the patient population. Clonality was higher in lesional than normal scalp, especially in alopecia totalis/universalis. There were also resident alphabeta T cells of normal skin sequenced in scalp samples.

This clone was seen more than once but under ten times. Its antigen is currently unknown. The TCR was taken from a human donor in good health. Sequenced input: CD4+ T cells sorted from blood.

The CDR3 DNA sequence: TGTGCCAGCAGCGCGGGGAACGCGAACACCGGGGAGCTGTTTTTT. Its protein is CASSAGNANTGELFF. The rearrangement uses TRBV9 and TRBJ2-2, with D tentatively TRBD2 (5 bases). The CDR3 contains 15 residues. With 3 bases removed from V and 0 bases from J, the gap between germline ends came to 9 bases. The V gene's germline CDR1 is SGDLS and CDR2 YYNGEE.